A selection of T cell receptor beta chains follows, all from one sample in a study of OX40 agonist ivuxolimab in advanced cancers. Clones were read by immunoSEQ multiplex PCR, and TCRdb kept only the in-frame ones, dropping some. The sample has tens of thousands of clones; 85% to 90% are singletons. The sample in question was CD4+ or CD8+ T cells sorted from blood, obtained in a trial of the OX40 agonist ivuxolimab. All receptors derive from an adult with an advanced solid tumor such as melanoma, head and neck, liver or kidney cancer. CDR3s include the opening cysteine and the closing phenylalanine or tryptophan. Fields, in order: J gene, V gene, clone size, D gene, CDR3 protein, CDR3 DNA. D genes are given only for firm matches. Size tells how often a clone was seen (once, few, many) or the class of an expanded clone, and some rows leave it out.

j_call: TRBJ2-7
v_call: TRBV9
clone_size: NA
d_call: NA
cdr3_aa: CASSEDLGSVSYEQYF
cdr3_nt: TGTGCCAGCAGCGAGGACCTAGGGAGCGTATCCTACGAGCAGTACTTC

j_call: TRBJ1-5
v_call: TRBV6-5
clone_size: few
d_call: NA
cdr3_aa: CASSYDGNQPQHF
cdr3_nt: TGTGCCAGCAGTTATGACGGCAATCAGCCCCAGCATTTT

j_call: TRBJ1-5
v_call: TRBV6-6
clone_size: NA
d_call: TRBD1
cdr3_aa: CASSPGQGGQPQHF
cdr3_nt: TGTGCCAGCAGCCCCGGACAGGGAGGTCAGCCCCAGCATTTT

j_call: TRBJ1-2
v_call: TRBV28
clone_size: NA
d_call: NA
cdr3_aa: CASKTREAYYGYTF
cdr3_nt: TGTGCCAGCAAAACCAGGGAGGCGTACTATGGCTACACCTTC

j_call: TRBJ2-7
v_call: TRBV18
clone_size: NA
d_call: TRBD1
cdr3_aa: CASSHNKQGPNYEQYF
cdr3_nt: TGTGCCAGCTCACACAATAAACAGGGGCCAAACTACGAGCAGTACTTC

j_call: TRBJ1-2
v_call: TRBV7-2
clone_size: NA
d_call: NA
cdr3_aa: CASSPPREQGGYGYTF
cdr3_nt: TGTGCCAGCAGCCCCCCCCGGGAGCAGGGTGGGTATGGCTACACCTTC

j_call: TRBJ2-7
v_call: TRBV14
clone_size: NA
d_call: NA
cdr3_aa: CASSQSSYEQYF
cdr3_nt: TGTGCCAGCAGTCAGAGCTCCTACGAGCAGTACTTC

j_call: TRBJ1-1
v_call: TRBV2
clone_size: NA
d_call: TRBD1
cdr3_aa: CASRATGASDTEAFF
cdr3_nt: TGTGCCAGCAGGGCTACAGGGGCGAGTGACACTGAAGCTTTCTTT

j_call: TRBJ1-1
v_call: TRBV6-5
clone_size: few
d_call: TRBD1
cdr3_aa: CASSFGQGTEAFF
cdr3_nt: TGTGCCAGCAGTTTTGGACAGGGCACTGAAGCTTTCTTT

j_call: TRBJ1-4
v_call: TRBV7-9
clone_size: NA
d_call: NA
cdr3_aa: CASSPATNEKLFF
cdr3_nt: TGTGCCAGCTCCCCTGCAACTAATGAAAAACTGTTTTTT

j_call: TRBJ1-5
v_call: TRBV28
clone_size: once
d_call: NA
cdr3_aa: CASGIRPQHF
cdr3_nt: TGTGCCAGCGGTATTCGGCCCCAGCATTTT

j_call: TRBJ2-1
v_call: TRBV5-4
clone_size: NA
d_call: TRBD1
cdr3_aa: CASSPRQGASYNEQFF
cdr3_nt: TGTGCCAGCAGCCCGCGACAGGGAGCGTCTTACAATGAGCAGTTCTTC

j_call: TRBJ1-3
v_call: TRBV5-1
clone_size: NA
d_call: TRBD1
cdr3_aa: CASSLDRGAGNTIYF
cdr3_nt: TGCGCCAGCAGTTTGGACAGGGGGGCTGGAAACACCATATATTTT

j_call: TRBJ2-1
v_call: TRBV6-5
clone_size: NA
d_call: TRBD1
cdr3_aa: CASSYGSQGARGEQFF
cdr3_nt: TGTGCCAGCAGTTACGGCTCACAGGGGGCTCGCGGTGAGCAGTTCTTC

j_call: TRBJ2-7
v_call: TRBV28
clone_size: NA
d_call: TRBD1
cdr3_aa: CASRLGQAILDEQYF
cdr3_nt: TGTGCCAGCAGGCTTGGACAGGCAATTTTGGACGAGCAGTACTTC

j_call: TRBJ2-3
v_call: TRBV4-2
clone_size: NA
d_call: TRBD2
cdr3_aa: CASSQEGTSGRAGTDTQYF
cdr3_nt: TGTGCCAGCAGCCAAGAAGGGACTAGCGGGAGGGCGGGCACAGATACGCAGTATTTT

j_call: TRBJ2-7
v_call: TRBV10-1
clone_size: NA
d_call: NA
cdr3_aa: CASSDLQGSGEQYF
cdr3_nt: TGCGCCAGCAGTGACTTACAGGGTAGTGGCGAGCAGTACTTC

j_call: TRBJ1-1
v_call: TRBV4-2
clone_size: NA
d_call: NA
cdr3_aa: CASSQPGNTEAFF
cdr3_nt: TGTGCCAGCAGCCAACCGGGGAACACTGAAGCTTTCTTT

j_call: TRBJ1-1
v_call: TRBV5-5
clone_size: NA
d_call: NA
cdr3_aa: CASSWGTTPGTEAFF
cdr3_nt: TGTGCCAGCAGCTGGGGGACAACCCCGGGCACTGAAGCTTTCTTT

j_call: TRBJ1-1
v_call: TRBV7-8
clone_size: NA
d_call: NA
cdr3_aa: CASSYRAEQEAFF
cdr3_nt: TGTGCCAGCAGCTACCGGGCAGAACAAGAAGCTTTCTTT

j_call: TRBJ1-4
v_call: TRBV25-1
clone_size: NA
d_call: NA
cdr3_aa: CASHRAGSNEKLFF
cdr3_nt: TGTGCCAGCCACCGGGCAGGGTCTAATGAAAAACTGTTTTTT

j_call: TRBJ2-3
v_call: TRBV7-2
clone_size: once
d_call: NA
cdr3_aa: CASSVVGLRTDTQYF
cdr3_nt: TGTGCCAGCAGCGTAGTGGGACTTCGCACAGATACGCAGTATTTT

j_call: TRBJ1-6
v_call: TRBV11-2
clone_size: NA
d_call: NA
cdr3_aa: CASTEGVSYNSPLHF
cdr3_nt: TGTGCCAGCACCGAGGGGGTATCCTATAATTCACCCCTCCACTTT

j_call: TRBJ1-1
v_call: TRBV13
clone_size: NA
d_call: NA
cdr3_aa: CASSSTRTQAFF
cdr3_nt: TGTGCCAGCAGCTCGACGAGGACGCAAGCTTTCTTT

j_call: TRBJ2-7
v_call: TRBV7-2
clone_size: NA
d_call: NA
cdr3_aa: CASSLSGLSRYEQYF
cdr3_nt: TGTGCCAGCAGCTTATCGGGGCTTTCACGCTACGAGCAGTACTTC

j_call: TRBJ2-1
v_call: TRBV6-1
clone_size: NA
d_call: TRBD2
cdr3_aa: CASSESSGRNEQFF
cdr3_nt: TGTGCCAGCAGTGAGTCTAGCGGGAGGAATGAGCAGTTCTTC

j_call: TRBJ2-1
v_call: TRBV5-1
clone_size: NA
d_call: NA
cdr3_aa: CASSLLGKTDYNEQFF
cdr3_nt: TGCGCCAGCAGCTTGTTAGGTAAAACCGATTACAATGAGCAGTTCTTC

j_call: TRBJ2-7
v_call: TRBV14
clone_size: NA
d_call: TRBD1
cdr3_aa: CASSQVLGQLFYEQYF
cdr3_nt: TGTGCCAGCAGCCAAGTTCTGGGACAGCTCTTCTACGAGCAGTACTTC

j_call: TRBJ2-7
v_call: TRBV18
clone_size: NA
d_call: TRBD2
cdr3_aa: CASSPLLAGGNEQYF
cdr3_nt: TGTGCCAGCTCACCACTACTAGCGGGAGGGAACGAGCAGTACTTC

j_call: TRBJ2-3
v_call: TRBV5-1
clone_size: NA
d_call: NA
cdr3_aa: CASSLIGESTDTQYF
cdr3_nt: TGCGCCAGCAGCTTGATCGGGGAGAGCACAGATACGCAGTATTTT

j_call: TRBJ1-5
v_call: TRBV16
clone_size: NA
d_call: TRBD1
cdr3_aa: CASSQSGQGNQPQHF
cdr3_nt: TGTGCCAGCAGCCAATCGGGACAGGGGAATCAGCCCCAGCATTTT

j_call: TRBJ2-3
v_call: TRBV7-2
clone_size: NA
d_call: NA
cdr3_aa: CASSPPGHLPNTDTQYF
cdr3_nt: TGTGCCAGCAGCCCTCCGGGACATCTTCCGAACACAGATACGCAGTATTTT

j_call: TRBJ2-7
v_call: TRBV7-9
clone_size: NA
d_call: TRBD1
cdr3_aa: CASSLTGGSYEQYF
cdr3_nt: TGTGCCAGCAGCTTGACAGGGGGGTCCTACGAGCAGTACTTC

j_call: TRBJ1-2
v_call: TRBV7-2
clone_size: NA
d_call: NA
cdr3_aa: CASRHGQNIYGYTF
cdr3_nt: TGTGCCAGCAGACACGGCCAGAACATCTATGGCTACACCTTC

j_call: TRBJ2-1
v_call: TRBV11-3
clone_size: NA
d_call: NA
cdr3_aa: CASSSSANEQFF
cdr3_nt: TGTGCCAGCTCTAGTAGCGCGAATGAGCAGTTCTTC

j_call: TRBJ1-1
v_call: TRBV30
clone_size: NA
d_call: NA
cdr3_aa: CAWSVKEAWNTEAFF
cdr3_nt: TGTGCCTGGAGTGTAAAGGAGGCTTGGAACACTGAAGCTTTCTTT

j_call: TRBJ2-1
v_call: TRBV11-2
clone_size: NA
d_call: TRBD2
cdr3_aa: CASSLESGSFSYNEQFF
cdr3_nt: TGTGCCAGCAGCTTAGAGAGCGGGAGTTTCTCCTACAATGAGCAGTTCTTC

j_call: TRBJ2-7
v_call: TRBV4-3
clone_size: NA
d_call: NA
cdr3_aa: CASSQELSLNSYEQYF
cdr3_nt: TGCGCCAGCAGCCAGGAGCTAAGTCTTAACTCCTACGAGCAGTACTTC

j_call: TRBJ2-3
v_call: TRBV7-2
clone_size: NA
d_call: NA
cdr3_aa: CASSFGHSDTQYF
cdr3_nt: TGTGCCAGCAGCTTTGGCCACTCAGATACGCAGTATTTT

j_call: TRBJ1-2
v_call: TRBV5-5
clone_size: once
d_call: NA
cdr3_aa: CASSLDLLAWMDGYTF
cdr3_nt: TGTGCCAGCAGCTTGGATCTTCTTGCCTGGATGGATGGCTACACCTTC

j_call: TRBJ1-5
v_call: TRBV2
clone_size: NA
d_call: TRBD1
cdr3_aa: CASNRQGGLQPQHF
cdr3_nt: TGTGCCAGCAACCGACAGGGCGGTTTACAGCCCCAGCATTTT

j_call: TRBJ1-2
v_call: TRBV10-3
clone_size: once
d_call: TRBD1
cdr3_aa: CAISDTGGHGYGYTF
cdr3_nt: TGTGCCATCAGTGATACAGGGGGCCACGGCTATGGCTACACCTTC

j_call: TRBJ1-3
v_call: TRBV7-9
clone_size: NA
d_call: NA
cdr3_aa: CASSLGGGAGNTIYF
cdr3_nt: TGTGCCAGCAGCTTAGGTGGAGGGGCTGGAAACACCATATATTTT

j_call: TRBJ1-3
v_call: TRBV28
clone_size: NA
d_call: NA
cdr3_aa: CASGNLGPISGNTIYF
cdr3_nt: TGTGCCAGCGGCAACCTGGGACCGATCTCTGGAAACACCATATATTTT

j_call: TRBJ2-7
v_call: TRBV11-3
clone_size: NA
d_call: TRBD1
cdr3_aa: CASRPPRTGGVEQYF
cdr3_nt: TGTGCCAGCAGACCGCCAAGGACAGGGGGCGTCGAGCAGTACTTC

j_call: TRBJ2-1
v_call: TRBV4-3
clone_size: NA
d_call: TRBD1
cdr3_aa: CASSPRRGGVEQFF
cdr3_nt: TGCGCCAGCAGCCCCCGGAGAGGGGGCGTGGAGCAGTTCTTC

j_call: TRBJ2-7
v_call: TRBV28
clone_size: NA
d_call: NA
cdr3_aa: CASSLPGAYEQYF
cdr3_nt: TGTGCCAGCAGTTTACCTGGAGCCTACGAGCAGTACTTC

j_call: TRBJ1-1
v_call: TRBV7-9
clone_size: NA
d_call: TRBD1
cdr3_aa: CASRPGTVQGVMNTEAFF
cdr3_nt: TGTGCCAGCAGACCCGGGACAGTCCAGGGCGTCATGAACACTGAAGCTTTCTTT

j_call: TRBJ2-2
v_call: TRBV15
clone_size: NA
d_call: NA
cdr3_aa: CATSRDIGQKGTGELFF
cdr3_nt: TGTGCCACCAGCAGAGATATCGGACAGAAAGGCACCGGGGAGCTGTTTTTT

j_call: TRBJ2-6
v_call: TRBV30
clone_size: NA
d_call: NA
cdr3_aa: CAWSTLGRGSGANVLTF
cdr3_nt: TGTGCCTGGAGTACACTGGGCAGGGGCTCTGGGGCCAACGTCCTGACTTTC

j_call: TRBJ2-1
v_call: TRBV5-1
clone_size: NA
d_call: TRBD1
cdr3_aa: CASSTQDRDYNEQFF
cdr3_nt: TGCGCCAGCAGTACTCAGGACAGGGATTACAATGAGCAGTTCTTC

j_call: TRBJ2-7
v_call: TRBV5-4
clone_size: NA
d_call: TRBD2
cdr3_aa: CASSSGLAGGSYEQYF
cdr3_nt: TGTGCCAGCAGTTCAGGACTAGCGGGGGGGTCCTACGAGCAGTACTTC

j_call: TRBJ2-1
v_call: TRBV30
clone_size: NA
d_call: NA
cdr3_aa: CAAPAGAEGNEQFF
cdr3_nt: TGTGCCGCACCCGCGGGGGCGGAGGGCAATGAGCAGTTCTTC

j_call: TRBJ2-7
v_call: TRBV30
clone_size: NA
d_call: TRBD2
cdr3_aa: CAWSVGLAGSYEQYF
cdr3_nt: TGTGCCTGGAGTGTCGGACTAGCGGGCTCCTACGAGCAGTACTTC